This passage covers 19 T cell receptor beta chains from one sample sequenced in a study of control samples from healthy donors and cancer patients. Sequencing was performed with immunoSEQ multiplex PCR; in TCRdb, only in-frame clones are kept and a portion is missing. The sample lists roughly 100,000 clones, 75% to 90% seen once, with 7.8% in the top ten. What was sequenced was blood. The receptors here all came from a young man in good health.

The chain links TRBV5-4 to TRBJ2-3; TRBD1 or TRBD2 may be the D gene (6 bases each). V lost 2 bases to trimming and J lost 2 bases, with 12 bases between them. Germline CDR1 reads SGHNT; CDR2 reads YYREEE (reference sequence). The CDR3 has 15 residues. The CDR3 sequence is CASSLIGGHTDTQYF. The CDR3 DNA follows: TGTGCCAGCAGCTTAATTGGGGGGCACACAGATACGCAGTATTTT.

The gene calls are TRBV19 and TRBJ2-6, with D tentatively TRBD1 (6 bases). CDR1 is LNHDA and CDR2 is SQIVND in the germline V gene (reference sequence). V was trimmed by 3 bases and J by 0 bases, leaving 9 bases between them. This CDR3 has 16 amino acids. CDR3 region: CASSMDSHSGANVLTF. The CDR3, as DNA: TGTGCCAGTAGTATGGACAGCCACTCTGGGGCCAACGTCCTGACTTTC.

The V call is TRBV4-3, the J call TRBJ2-7; D possibly corresponds to TRBD2 (7 bases). Germline V gene lookup returns CDR1 LGHNA and CDR2 YSLEER. Trimming pared 0 bases from V and 5 bases from J, leaving 17 bases between. The CDR3 spans 16 residues. Written as DNA, the CDR3 is TGCGCCAGCAGCCAAGATCACGGGGGGCTACAGAACGAGCAGTACTTC. This gives the protein CASSQDHGGLQNEQYF.

The V and J genes are TRBV18 and TRBJ2-1; weak D call: TRBD2 (6 bases). Germline-derived CDR1 and CDR2 are KGHSH and LQKENI. Trimming took 6 bases from V and 9 from J, leaving 12 bases between them. The CDR3 extends over 12 amino acids. CDR3 region: CASSPLAIEQFF. The CDR3 DNA is TGTGCCAGCTCCCCTCTAGCGATTGAGCAGTTCTTC.

This rearrangement joins TRBV2 to TRBJ1-6; TRBD1 matches 7 bases. With 3 bases clipped from V and 11 bases from J, the junction kept 7 bases outside the gene matches. Per germline, CDR1 SNHLY and CDR2 FYNNEI. This CDR3 spans 14 amino acids. This chain's CDR3 is CASSDRTGLTPLHF. In DNA, the CDR3 is TGTGCCAGCAGTGATCGGACAGGCCTAACACCCCTCCACTTT.

The V gene is TRBV6-5, the J gene TRBJ1-4; a weak D match, TRBD1 (5 bases). The CDR3 loop spans 14 amino acids. Germline lookup yields CDR1 MNHEY and CDR2 SVGAGI. The V and J ends lost 6 bases and 0 bases respectively, with 8 bases between them. The CDR3 nucleotides are TGTGCCAGCAGGACAGAAGCAACTAATGAAAAACTGTTTTTT. Protein sequence: CASRTEATNEKLFF.

The chain couples TRBV11-2 to TRBJ2-3; no reliable D call. The CDR3 covers 14 residues. V lost 4 bases and J lost 2, with 10 bases in between. Germline V gene sequence: CDR1 SGHAT, CDR2 FQNNGV. CDR3 in amino acids: CASSSEGFTDTQYF. The DNA of the CDR3 is TGTGCCAGCAGCTCCGAAGGCTTCACAGATACGCAGTATTTT.

V is TRBV6-2 or TRBV6-3 and J is TRBJ2-1, with 11 nucleotides matching TRBD1. The CDR3 length is 14 residues. Germline-derived CDR1 and CDR2 are MNHEY and SVGEGT. V lost 4 bases, J lost 5 bases, and 1 base stayed unmatched. The CDR3 region is CASSSGQGDNEQFF. CDR3 bases: TGTGCCAGCAGTTCGGGACAGGGGGACAATGAGCAGTTCTTC.

The chain combines TRBV6-4 with TRBJ1-1; D is perhaps TRBD1 (5 bases). V was trimmed by 2 bases and J by 1 base, leaving 5 bases between them. CDR3 size: 13 residues. Germline-derived CDR1 and CDR2 are MRHNA and SNTAGT. This chain's CDR3 is CASSDTGNTEAFF. The DNA of the CDR3 is TGTGCCAGCAGTGACACAGGGAACACTGAAGCTTTCTTT.

This clone came up a few times. CDR3 DNA sequence: TGTGCCACCCCCTTATCCTGTACTGGAAACACCATATATTTT. It yields the protein CATPLSCTGNTIYF. This chain links TRBV24-1 with TRBJ1-3; D ambiguous. The length of the CDR3 is 14 residues. The V gene lost 9 bases and the J gene lost 2 bases, with 13 bases spanning the gap. Looked up from germline, CDR1 is KGHDR and CDR2 is SFDVKD.

The J gene is TRBJ1-5, the V gene TRBV6-1; no clear D gene. The CDR3 has 15 residues. The germline V gene has CDR1 MNHNS and CDR2 SASEGT. V dropped 1 base and J dropped 7 bases, with 14 bases sitting between them. CDR3 region: CASSEDGQGRQPQHF. CDR3 sequence (DNA): TGTGCCAGCAGTGAAGACGGGCAAGGCCGGCAGCCCCAGCATTTT.

The chain joins TRBV11-2 to TRBJ2-3; D is perhaps TRBD1 or TRBD2 (6 bases each). Deletions cut 6 bases from V and 0 bases from J, with 10 bases between. The V gene's germline CDR1 is SGHAT and CDR2 FQNNGV. This CDR3 spans 14 amino acids. For the CDR3, the DNA is TGTGCCAGCAGGACGGGGGCTAGCACAGATACGCAGTATTTT. It codes for CASRTGASTDTQYF.

CDR3 loop: CASTLQGAGQPQHF. In nucleotides, the CDR3 is TGTGCCAGCACCCTACAGGGGGCCGGCCAGCCCCAGCATTTT. The chain couples TRBV28 to TRBJ1-5; 9 bases are shared with TRBD1. V shed 7 bases, J shed 7 bases, and the junction held 8 bases outside the gene matches. The V gene's germline CDR1 is MDHEN and CDR2 SYDVKM. This CDR3 is built from 14 residues.

CDR3 bases: TGTGCCAGCAGCTTGGCTTGGGGTAGCGGGAGGACCTACGAGCAGTACTTC. Amino acids: CASSLAWGSGRTYEQYF. The rearrangement links TRBV5-6 to TRBJ2-7, with TRBD2 matching 10 bases. Looked up from germline, CDR1 is SGHDT and CDR2 is YYEEEE. V trimming: 0 bases; J trimming: 2 bases; junction bases outside the gene matches: 8. The CDR3 runs to 17 residues.

This clone was counted between two and nine times. V is TRBV6-1 and J is TRBJ1-5; D gene unclear. Trimming pared 1 base from V and 4 bases from J, leaving 8 bases between. CDR1 and CDR2 (germline): MNHNS, SASEGT. The CDR3 loop spans 14 amino acids. The CDR3 reads CASSEGALNQPQHF. The CDR3 DNA sequence: TGTGCCAGCAGTGAAGGGGCCTTGAATCAGCCCCAGCATTTT.

The chain combines TRBV10-3 with TRBJ2-3; D remains unclear. This CDR3 comprises 12 residues. Between the trimmed V and J ends, which lost 7 bases and 2 bases, there was a span of 7 bases. Germline V lookup: CDR1 ENHRY, CDR2 SYGVKD. In DNA form, the CDR3 reads TGTGCCATCACAACAGACACAGATACGCAGTATTTT. Encoded protein: CAITTDTDTQYF.

The V call is TRBV6-5, the J call TRBJ2-1; D gene uncertain. From germline, CDR1 is MNHEY and CDR2 SVGAGI. CDR3 size: 13 residues. With 3 bases removed from V and 7 bases from J, the gap between germline ends came to 10 bases. The CDR3 spells CASSYDPLNEQFF. The CDR3 nucleotides read TGTGCCAGCAGTTATGACCCCTTAAATGAGCAGTTCTTC.

This clone occurred once. The chain carries TRBV3-1 (or the pseudogene TRBV3-2) and TRBJ1-4, with D perhaps TRBD1 (6 bases). Germline V gives CDR1 LGHDT, CDR2 YNNKEL (reference sequence). V lost 0 bases to trimming and J lost 4 bases, with 21 bases between them. The CDR3 runs to 19 residues. This CDR3 reads CASSQDPPGQGNVNEKLFF. The CDR3 DNA follows: TGTGCCAGCAGCCAAGATCCCCCCGGGCAGGGGAACGTTAATGAAAAACTGTTTTTT.

This clone came up once. The rearrangement links TRBV5-1 to TRBJ1-1; D unresolved. Germline assignment: CDR1 SGHRS and CDR2 YFSETQ. V was clipped by 4 bases and J by 1 base, with 8 bases between them. The length of the CDR3 is 13 residues. The DNA for the CDR3 is TGCGCCAGCAGCCAAACACCGAACACTGAAGCTTTCTTT. Encoded protein: CASSQTPNTEAFF.